This TCR beta chain comes out of a study of cytomegalovirus exposure and HLA in healthy donors. Of note for this clone: A read error may account for a junction end that differs from germline.

This PCR relied on a set of 60 Vbeta primers and 13 Jbeta primers. Profiling relied on immunoSEQ multiplex PCR, and the TCRdb table lists in-frame clones only, not all of them. This table has some 170,000 clones, 75% to 80% appearing once. The sequencing input was PBMCs. The receptor comes from a female donor in good health and CMV-seronegative.

CDR3 sequence (DNA): TGTTCCAGCGAGCAAGAACGAACGGAAGCTTTCTTT. It translates to CSSEQERTEAFF. The genes are TRBV7-9 and TRBJ1-1; the D is unclear. The germline V gene encodes CDR1 SEHNR and CDR2 FQNEAQ (reference sequence). This CDR3 region has 12 residues.